Below, 21 T cell receptor beta chains from the same sample are listed, as sequenced in a study of T cell responses to AZD1222 COVID-19 vaccine. The assay was immunoSEQ multiplex PCR, and TCRdb's table has in-frame clones only and misses some. Of under 130,000 clones in the sample, approximately 92% were seen once. This specimen consisted of peripheral blood, obtained on day 0 of AZD1222 vaccination. Every receptor here comes from an adult in good health.

This chain links TRBV7-8 with TRBJ1-1, with D tentatively TRBD1 (5 bases). This CDR3 is built from 16 residues. V shed 5 bases and J shed 1 base, with 17 bases lying between them. The V gene's germline CDR1 is SGHVS and CDR2 FQNEAQ. CDR3 residues: CASSHVGRVQNTEAFF. In DNA, the CDR3 is TGTGCCAGCAGCCACGTCGGCAGGGTGCAGAACACTGAAGCTTTCTTT.

The rearrangement joins TRBV18 to TRBJ1-1; D is undetermined. Germline values: CDR1 KGHSH, CDR2 LQKENI. V shed 5 bases and J shed 0 bases, with 10 bases lying between them. The CDR3 consists of 14 residues. For the CDR3, the DNA is TGTGCCAGCTCATCAGGTCGGTTGAACACTGAAGCTTTCTTT. Protein: CASSSGRLNTEAFF.

This clone is a singleton in its sample. The chain is built from TRBV14 and TRBJ1-1; D not resolved. The V end lost 3 bases, the J end lost 1 base, and 6 bases lay between the germline ends. Germline-derived CDR1 and CDR2 are SGHDN and FVKESK. The CDR3 consists of 13 residues. CDR3 sequence reads: CASSHWGNTEAFF. CDR3 coding DNA: TGTGCCAGCAGCCACTGGGGGAACACTGAAGCTTTCTTT.

The chain recombines TRBV6-5 with TRBJ2-7, with D possibly being TRBD1 (6 bases). The germline V gene has CDR1 MNHEY and CDR2 SVGAGI. Trimming pared 6 bases from V and 0 bases from J, leaving 15 bases between. The length of the CDR3 is 15 residues. The CDR3 DNA reads as TGTGCCAGCAGCCCCCAATGGGGGCACTCCTACGAGCAGTACTTC. It encodes CASSPQWGHSYEQYF.

The chain carries TRBV2 and TRBJ2-2, with D perhaps TRBD1 (6 bases). Trimming took off 5 bases at V and 0 bases at J, with 7 bases between the two ends. Germline values: CDR1 SNHLY, CDR2 FYNNEI. The CDR3 consists of 14 residues. In DNA, the CDR3 is TGTGCCAGCAGTCGGACAGCGAACACCGGGGAGCTGTTTTTT. Protein: CASSRTANTGELFF.

The V gene is TRBV19, the J gene TRBJ1-5; D possibly corresponds to TRBD1 (6 bases). The V gene's germline CDR1 is LNHDA and CDR2 SQIVND (reference sequence). The CDR3 runs 16 residues. V lost 8 bases and J 6 bases, leaving 23 bases between the germline ends. The CDR3 protein is CASQKDSDRRAQPQHF. The CDR3 DNA is TGTGCCAGTCAAAAAGACTCGGACAGAAGGGCTCAGCCCCAGCATTTT.

The chain links TRBV29-1 to TRBJ2-3; 8 nucleotides match TRBD2. The CDR3 length is 18 residues. Germline V lookup: CDR1 SQVTM, CDR2 ANQGSEA. V dropped 4 bases and J dropped 2; count of bases not matched to a gene: 17. The CDR3 loop is CSVGAKPGLVEPTDTQYF. DNA of the CDR3: TGCAGCGTTGGGGCCAAACCGGGACTAGTGGAACCCACAGATACGCAGTATTTT.

The rearrangement links TRBV19 to TRBJ1-1, with D unclear. V was cut by 1 base and J by 6 bases, with 12 bases left in between. The CDR3 spans 14 residues. CDR1 LNHDA and CDR2 SQIVND come from the germline V gene (reference sequence). Here the CDR3 reads CASSIAARGAEAFF. The CDR3, as DNA: TGTGCCAGTAGTATAGCCGCAAGAGGCGCTGAAGCTTTCTTT.

V and J are TRBV7-9 and TRBJ2-6; D is undetermined. V was cut by 4 bases and J by 2 bases, with 6 bases left in between. The V gene's germline CDR1 is SEHNR and CDR2 FQNEAQ (reference sequence). The CDR3 is 14 residues long. The CDR3 sequence: CASSSGPGANVLTF. The CDR3 DNA reads TGTGCCAGCAGCTCCGGCCCTGGGGCCAACGTCCTGACTTTC.

The gene calls are TRBV7-3 and TRBJ1-1; TRBD1 aligns across 10 bases. With 7 bases clipped from V and 4 bases from J, the junction kept 3 bases outside the gene matches. This CDR3 spans 13 amino acids. Germline CDR1 is SGHTA and CDR2 is FQGTGA. CDR3 residues: CASTRQGATEAFF. CDR3 in DNA: TGTGCCAGCACCCGACAGGGGGCCACTGAAGCTTTCTTT.

The chain combines TRBV18 with TRBJ1-2; D call uncertain. Germline lookup yields CDR1 KGHSH and CDR2 LQKENI. Trimming removed 6 bases at V and 7 bases at J, with 15 bases between. This CDR3 has 13 amino acids. CDR3 loop: CASSPVGSTGYTF. CDR3 nucleotide sequence: TGTGCCAGCTCTCCGGTCGGGTCAACTGGCTACACCTTC.

The chain combines TRBV2 with TRBJ1-6; 7 positions agree with TRBD1. The CDR3 extends over 14 amino acids. Trimming removed 7 bases from V and 5 bases from J; junction bases left unmatched: 5. Germline loops: CDR1 SNHLY, CDR2 FYNNEI. CDR3 DNA sequence: TGTGCCAGCATGGACAGGATTAATAATTCACCCCTCCACTTT. Translated: CASMDRINNSPLHF.

The chain links TRBV6-2 or TRBV6-3 to TRBJ1-2; 7 bases match TRBD1. CDR3 length: 14 amino acids. With V trimmed by 1 base and J by 8 bases, 7 bases remained unmatched. CDR1 and CDR2 (germline): MNHEY, SVGEGT. This chain's CDR3 is CASSYFPDRTGYTF. The CDR3 DNA sequence: TGTGCCAGCAGTTACTTTCCGGACAGGACCGGCTACACCTTC.

The rearrangement uses TRBV5-4 and TRBJ2-3; 8 bases match TRBD1. Trimming took 6 bases from V and 4 from J; bases not matched to a gene: 4. From germline, CDR1 is SGHNT and CDR2 YYREEE (reference sequence). The CDR3 consists of 13 residues. CDR3 bases: TGTGCCAGCAACGGACAGGGAGCAGATACGCAGTATTTT. This gives the protein CASNGQGADTQYF.

This chain links TRBV5-1 with TRBJ2-1; unclear D gene. Germline lookup yields CDR1 SGHRS and CDR2 YFSETQ. V was pared by 5 bases and J by 0 bases, with 12 bases between. CDR3 size: 15 residues. CDR3 bases: TGCGCCAGCAGTCCGGCTACCAGCTCCTACAATGAGCAGTTCTTC. Amino acids: CASSPATSSYNEQFF.

The chain recombines TRBV28 with TRBJ1-1, with D unclear. CDR3 length equals 14 residues. The V gene lost 7 bases and the J gene lost 1 base, with 13 bases spanning the gap. The germline V gene has CDR1 MDHEN and CDR2 SYDVKM. CDR3 DNA: TGTGCCAGCATCACCCGCACACGGAACACTGAAGCTTTCTTT. Protein product: CASITRTRNTEAFF.

This clone was observed once. The chain combines TRBV20-1 with TRBJ2-1; D uncertain. With 6 bases removed from V and 6 bases from J, the gap between germline ends came to 6 bases. Germline CDR1 and CDR2: DFQATT and SNEGSKA (reference sequence). The CDR3 spans 10 residues. This CDR3 reads CSASPNEQFF. The CDR3 DNA reads TGCAGTGCCAGTCCCAATGAGCAGTTCTTC.

This chain connects TRBV2 to TRBJ1-4; weak D call: TRBD1 (6 bases). The CDR3 has 14 residues. The V and J ends lost 4 bases and 6 bases respectively, with 12 bases between them. Germline V gene lookup returns CDR1 SNHLY and CDR2 FYNNEI. The CDR3 loop is CASSAQGMYEKLFF. DNA for the CDR3: TGTGCCAGCAGTGCCCAGGGGATGTATGAAAAACTGTTTTTT.

The genes are TRBV4-3 and TRBJ1-1; a weak D match, TRBD1 (5 bases). V lost 4 bases and J 10 bases, leaving 16 bases between the germline ends. CDR3 length: 13 amino acids. Germline CDR1 and CDR2: LGHNA and YSLEER. As DNA, the CDR3 is TGCGCCAGCAGCCTTGCAGGTCAGGGACGAGCTTTCTTT. Protein product: CASSLAGQGRAFF.

This chain links TRBV3-1 (or the pseudogene TRBV3-2) with TRBJ1-6; 7 positions agree with TRBD1. V lost 2 bases, J lost 7 bases, and 8 bases stayed unmatched. Germline loops: CDR1 LGHDT, CDR2 YNNKEL (reference sequence). CDR3 size: 16 residues. The CDR3 is CASSQLGQGGNSPLHF. CDR3 DNA sequence: TGTGCCAGCAGCCAACTGGGCCAGGGGGGCAATTCACCCCTCCACTTT.

This chain connects TRBV6-1 to TRBJ2-3; possible D gene TRBD2, 6 bases. The CDR3 extends over 16 amino acids. CDR1 is MNHNS, CDR2 SASEGT, per germline. Deletions cut 1 base from V and 3 bases from J, with 14 bases between. The CDR3 loop is CASSEVAGRGTDTQYF. CDR3 sequence (DNA): TGTGCCAGCAGTGAAGTCGCGGGGAGAGGTACAGATACGCAGTATTTT.